One and the same sample provided the 16 T cell receptor beta chains below, sequenced in a study of cytomegalovirus exposure and HLA in healthy donors. Primers included in the PCR were 60 Vbeta and 13 Jbeta primers. Repertoires were generated with immunoSEQ multiplex PCR, while TCRdb's copy carries only in-frame clones and drops some. The table shows around 200,000 clones, with roughly 80% occurring only once. Sequencing was done on a sample of PBMCs. The receptors derive from a man between 50 and 59 years old in good health and CMV-seronegative.

V usage is TRBV5-6 and J usage is TRBJ2-7; maybe TRBD2 (6 bases). Per the germline V gene, CDR1 is SGHDT and CDR2 is YYEEEE. The CDR3 runs 12 residues. With 2 bases removed from V and 4 bases from J, the gap between germline ends came to 7 bases. Here the CDR3 DNA reads TGTGCCAGCAGCTTCGGAGGGTACGAGCAGTACTTC. Residues: CASSFGGYEQYF. The whole variable domain, filled in from reference TRBV5-6 and TRBJ2-7, reads DAGVTQSPTHLIKTRGQQVTLRCSPKSGHDTVSWYQQALGQGPQFIFQYYEEEERQRGNFPDRFSGHQFPNYSSELNVNALLLGDSALYLCASSFGGYEQYFGPGTRLTVT.

V and J are TRBV7-9 and TRBJ1-1; TRBD1 matches at 8 bases. The trim removed 2 bases at V and 2 bases at J, leaving 4 bases unmatched. The CDR3 is 15 amino acids. Germline V CDR1 and CDR2: SEHNR, FQNEAQ (reference sequence). CDR3 DNA: TGTGCCAGCAGCTTACTGCAGGGGGCTAACACTGAAGCTTTCTTT. Its translation is CASSLLQGANTEAFF.

The chain joins TRBV7-2 to TRBJ2-1, with 15 positions matching TRBD2. Germline CDR1 and CDR2: SGHTA and FQGNSA. This CDR3 has 16 amino acids. The V gene end was trimmed by 5 bases and the J gene end by 14 bases; junction bases not matched to a gene: 13. The chain's CDR3 is CASSLTRTSGGADEFF. The CDR3 DNA reads as TGTGCCAGCAGCCTTACCCGGACTAGCGGGGGGGCAGATGAGTTCTTC.

This chain links TRBV5-1 with TRBJ1-4, with 9 bases fitting TRBD1. After removal of 4 bases from V and 8 bases from J, the junction contained 6 bases not matched to a gene. The germline V gene has CDR1 SGHRS and CDR2 YFSETQ. The CDR3 loop spans 14 amino acids. CDR3 DNA: TGCGCCAGCAGCCCCGGGACAGGGTCCGAAAAACTGTTTTTT. This translates into CASSPGTGSEKLFF. The entire variable domain, with the rest obtained from reference TRBV5-1 and TRBJ1-4, is as follows: KAGVTQTPRYLIKTRGQQVTLSCSPISGHRSVSWYQQTPGQGLQFLFEYFSETQRNKGNFPGRFSGRQFSNSRSEMNVSTLELGDSALYLCASSPGTGSEKLFFGSGTQLSVL.

This clone was recorded a few times. The chain carries TRBV18 and TRBJ2-2; 8 nucleotides match TRBD2. The CDR3 spans 16 residues. Germline trimming cut 0 bases from V and 6 bases from J; bases unmatched to any gene: 6. The germline CDR1 and CDR2 sequences are KGHSH and LQKENI. The CDR3 nucleotides read TGTGCCAGCTCACCACCCCGGGGGGGCCGGTCCGGGGAGCTGTTTTTT. Amino acids: CASSPPRGGRSGELFF.

This sequence joins TRBV30 and TRBJ1-5; D is ambiguous. Germline assignment: CDR1 GTSNPN and CDR2 SVGIG (reference sequence). This CDR3 spans 15 amino acids. V lost 3 bases, J lost 0 bases, and 12 bases lay in between. CDR3 sequence (DNA): TGTGCCTGGAGGTTACAGAGACATAGCAATCAGCCCCAGCATTTT. Translated: CAWRLQRHSNQPQHF.

J is TRBJ2-7 and V is TRBV7-8; weak D call: TRBD1 (6 bases). The ends were cut back, 4 bases at V and 3 bases at J, with 16 bases in the middle. The CDR3 is made up of 15 amino acids. Germline V CDR1 and CDR2: SGHVS, FQNEAQ. The CDR3 DNA sequence: TGTGCCAGCAGCTCCTCCCAGGGGAGTCTCTACGAGCAGTACTTC. The encoded protein is CASSSSQGSLYEQYF.

V gene TRBV11-1 combines with J gene TRBJ2-1; TRBD2 agrees at 10 bases. Germline V gene sequence: CDR1 SGHAT, CDR2 FQDESV (reference sequence). This CDR3 region has 16 residues. Trimming cost V 1 base and J 3 bases; bases outside gene matches: 3. The CDR3 loop reads CASSLGASGGYNEQFF. The CDR3 DNA reads TGTGCCAGCAGCTTAGGTGCTAGCGGGGGCTACAATGAGCAGTTCTTC.

The J gene is TRBJ1-5, the V gene TRBV28; D is perhaps TRBD1 (6 bases). Germline lookup yields CDR1 MDHEN and CDR2 SYDVKM. The V end was cut by 0 bases, the J end by 4 bases, with 10 bases between. This CDR3 region has 15 residues. This chain's CDR3 is CASSLWDRKNQPQHF. The CDR3 region has the DNA TGTGCCAGCAGTTTATGGGACAGAAAAAATCAGCCCCAGCATTTT.

The V call is TRBV28, the J call TRBJ2-7, with 9 bases aligning to TRBD2. The V gene's germline CDR1 is MDHEN and CDR2 SYDVKM. With 5 bases clipped from V and 5 bases from J, the junction kept 10 bases outside the gene matches. The CDR3 extends over 15 amino acids. In DNA form, the CDR3 reads TGTGCCAGCAGTCGTTCCGGGACTAGCATCCACGAGCAGTACTTC. Translating gives CASSRSGTSIHEQYF.

This clone was picked up one time. The chain carries TRBV4-1 and TRBJ1-6; D gene uncertain. V was shortened by 0 bases and J by 7 bases, with 4 bases between the two germline ends. Germline CDR1 MGHRA, CDR2 YSYEKL. The CDR3 extends over 13 amino acids. CDR3 DNA sequence: TGCGCCAGCAGCCAAGATCGGAATTCACCCCTCCACTTT. This codes for CASSQDRNSPLHF.

This chain connects TRBV30 to TRBJ1-5, with D tentatively TRBD1 (5 bases). The CDR3 runs to 14 residues. V was shortened by 1 base and J by 6 bases, with 13 bases between the two germline ends. Germline CDR1 GTSNPN, CDR2 SVGIG (reference sequence). The CDR3 region is CAWSAQGGRQPQHF. CDR3 DNA sequence: TGTGCCTGGAGTGCGCAGGGAGGGCGTCAGCCCCAGCATTTT.

The chain combines TRBV28 with TRBJ1-3; 7 bases agree with TRBD1. The germline gives CDR1 MDHEN, CDR2 SYDVKM. The CDR3 has 15 amino acids. V shed 8 bases, J shed 5 bases, and the junction held 12 bases outside the gene matches. CDR3 bases: TGTGCCAGCTTAAAAGTAAGAGGGGGCAGAAACACCATATATTTT. The encoded protein is CASLKVRGGRNTIYF.

This chain uses TRBV7-3 with TRBJ1-2; D may be TRBD1 (5 bases). Between the trimmed V and J ends, which lost 5 bases and 8 bases, there was a span of 15 bases. The CDR3 spans 13 residues. Germline V gene sequence: CDR1 SGHTA, CDR2 FQGTGA. CDR3 loop: CASSATGEGGYTF. The CDR3 nucleotides are TGTGCCAGCAGCGCCACGGGGGAAGGGGGCTACACCTTC.

The chain uses TRBV9 and TRBJ2-4, with 11 bases aligning to TRBD1. The ends lost 3 bases at V and 6 bases at J; junction bases unmatched: 5. Per the germline V gene, CDR1 is SGDLS and CDR2 is YYNGEE. CDR3 length equals 15 residues. As DNA, the CDR3 is TGTGCCAGCAGCGCGGACAGGGGGCGACGAAACATTCAGTACTTC. It yields the protein CASSADRGRRNIQYF.

V usage is TRBV11-3 and J usage is TRBJ2-3; D uncertain. Per the germline V gene, CDR1 is SGHNT and CDR2 is YENEEA. CDR3 size: 13 residues. V was cut by 1 base and J by 2 bases, with 4 bases left in between. CDR3 in amino acids: CASSLGATDTQYF. The CDR3 DNA reads TGTGCCAGCAGCTTAGGGGCCACAGATACGCAGTATTTT.